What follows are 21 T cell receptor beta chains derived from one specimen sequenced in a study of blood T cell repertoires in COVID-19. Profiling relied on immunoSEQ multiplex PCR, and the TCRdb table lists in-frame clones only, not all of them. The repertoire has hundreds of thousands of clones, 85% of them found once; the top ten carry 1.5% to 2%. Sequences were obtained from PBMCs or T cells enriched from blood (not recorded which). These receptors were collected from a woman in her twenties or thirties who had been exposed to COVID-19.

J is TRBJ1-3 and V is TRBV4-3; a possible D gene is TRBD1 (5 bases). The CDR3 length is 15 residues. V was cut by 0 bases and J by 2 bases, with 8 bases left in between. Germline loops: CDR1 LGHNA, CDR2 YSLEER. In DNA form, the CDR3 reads TGCGCCAGCAGCCAAGATTCAGGGACTGGAAACACCATATATTTT. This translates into CASSQDSGTGNTIYF.

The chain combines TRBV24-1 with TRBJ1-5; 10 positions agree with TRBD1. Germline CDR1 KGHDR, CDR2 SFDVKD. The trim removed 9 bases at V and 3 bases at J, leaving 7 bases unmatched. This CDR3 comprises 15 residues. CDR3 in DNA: TGTGCCACCGGCCCGGGACAGGGGATCAATCAGCCCCAGCATTTT. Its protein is CATGPGQGINQPQHF.

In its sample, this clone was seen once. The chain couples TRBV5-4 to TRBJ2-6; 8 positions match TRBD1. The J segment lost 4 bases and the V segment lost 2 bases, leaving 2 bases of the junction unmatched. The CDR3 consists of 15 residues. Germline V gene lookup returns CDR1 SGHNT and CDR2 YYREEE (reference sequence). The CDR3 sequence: CASSFQGAGANVLTF. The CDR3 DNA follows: TGTGCCAGCAGCTTCCAGGGGGCGGGGGCCAACGTCCTGACTTTC.

CDR3 DNA: TGTGCCAGCAGCCCAGGCGGGGCCCGCTCCTACAATGAGCAGTTCTTC. It translates to CASSPGGARSYNEQFF. The V gene is TRBV7-9, the J gene TRBJ2-1; tentative D call: TRBD2 (6 bases). The CDR3 runs 16 residues. Germline V gene sequence: CDR1 SEHNR, CDR2 FQNEAQ (reference sequence). Trimming removed 5 bases at V and 0 bases at J, with 14 bases between.

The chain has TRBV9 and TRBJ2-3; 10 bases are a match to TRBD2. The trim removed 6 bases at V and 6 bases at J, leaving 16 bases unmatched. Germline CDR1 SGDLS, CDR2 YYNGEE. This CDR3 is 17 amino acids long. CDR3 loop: CASKRGQASGSLDTQYF. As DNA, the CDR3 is TGTGCCAGCAAAAGGGGGCAGGCTAGCGGGAGTCTCGATACGCAGTATTTT.

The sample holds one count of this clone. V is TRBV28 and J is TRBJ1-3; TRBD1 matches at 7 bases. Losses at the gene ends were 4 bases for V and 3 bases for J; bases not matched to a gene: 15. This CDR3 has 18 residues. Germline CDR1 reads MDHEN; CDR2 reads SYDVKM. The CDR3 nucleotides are TGTGCCAGCAGTTCCAGTCCGTCTTGGACAGGCGGTGGAAACACCATATATTTT. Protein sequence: CASSSSPSWTGGGNTIYF.

The CDR3: CASSRGLAGGNRRKYF. The CDR3 region has the DNA TGCGCCAGCAGCCGGGGACTAGCGGGAGGGAATAGGAGAAAGTACTTC. The chain couples TRBV5-1 to TRBJ2-4, with 16 bases fitting TRBD2. Germline CDR1 is SGHRS and CDR2 is YFSETQ. V lost 4 bases, J lost 14 bases, and 12 bases stayed unmatched. This CDR3 contains 16 residues.

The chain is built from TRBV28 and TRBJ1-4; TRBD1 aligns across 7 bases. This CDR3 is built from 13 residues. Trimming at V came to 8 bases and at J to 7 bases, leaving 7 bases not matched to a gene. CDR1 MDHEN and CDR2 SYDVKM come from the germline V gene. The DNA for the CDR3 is TGTGCCAGCGGTGAGGGGGCGCGTGAAAAACTGTTTTTT. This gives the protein CASGEGAREKLFF.

The CDR3 bases are TGTGCCAGCAGCTCCCGGACAGGGGCGAACACTGAAGCTTTCTTT. Translating gives CASSSRTGANTEAFF. This chain joins TRBV5-4 and TRBJ1-1, with 9 positions matching TRBD1. CDR1 and CDR2 (germline): SGHNT, YYREEE (reference sequence). This CDR3 comprises 15 residues. The V segment lost 3 bases and the J segment 1 base; nucleotides outside the gene matches: 4.

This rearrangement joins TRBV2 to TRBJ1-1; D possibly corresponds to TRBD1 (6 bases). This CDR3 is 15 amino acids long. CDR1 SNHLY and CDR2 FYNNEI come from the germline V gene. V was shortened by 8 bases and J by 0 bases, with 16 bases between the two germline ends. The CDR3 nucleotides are TGTGCCAGCTACAAGGACAGCTTTATGAACACTGAAGCTTTCTTT. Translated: CASYKDSFMNTEAFF.

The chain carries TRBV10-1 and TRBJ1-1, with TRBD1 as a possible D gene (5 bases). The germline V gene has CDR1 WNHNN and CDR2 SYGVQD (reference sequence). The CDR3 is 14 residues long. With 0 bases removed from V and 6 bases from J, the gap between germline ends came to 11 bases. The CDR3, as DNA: TGCGCCAGCAGTGAGTCCAGGGAAACCCCTGAAGCTTTCTTT. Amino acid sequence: CASSESRETPEAFF.

The DNA of the CDR3 is TGCGCCAGCAGCCCAGGGACAGGGGTTGAGGAGACCCAGTACTTC. The encoded protein is CASSPGTGVEETQYF. The J gene is TRBJ2-5, the V gene TRBV5-1; 10 nucleotides match TRBD1. The germline gives CDR1 SGHRS, CDR2 YFSETQ. CDR3 length equals 15 residues. J was trimmed by 5 bases and V by 4 bases; bases with no gene match: 8.

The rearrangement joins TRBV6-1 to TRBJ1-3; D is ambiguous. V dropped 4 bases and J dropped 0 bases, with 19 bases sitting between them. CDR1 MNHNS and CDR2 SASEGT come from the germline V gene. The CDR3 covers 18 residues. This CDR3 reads CASSVQRGMGISGNTIYF. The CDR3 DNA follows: TGTGCCAGCAGTGTTCAACGGGGAATGGGGATCTCTGGAAACACCATATATTTT.

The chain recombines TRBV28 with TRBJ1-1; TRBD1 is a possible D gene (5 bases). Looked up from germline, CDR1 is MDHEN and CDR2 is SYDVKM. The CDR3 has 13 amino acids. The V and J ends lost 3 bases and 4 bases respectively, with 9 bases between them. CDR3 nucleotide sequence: TGTGCCAGCAGTTTCGCGGGGGGCACTGAAGCTTTCTTT. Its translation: CASSFAGGTEAFF.

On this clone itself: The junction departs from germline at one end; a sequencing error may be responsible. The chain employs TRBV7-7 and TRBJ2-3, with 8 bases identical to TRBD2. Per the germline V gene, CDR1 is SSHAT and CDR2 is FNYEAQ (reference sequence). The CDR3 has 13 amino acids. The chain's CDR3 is CASSFGGADTQYF. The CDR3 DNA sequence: TGTGCTAGCAGCTTCGGGGGGGCAGATACGCAGTATTTT.

In DNA form, the CDR3 reads TGTGCCAGCACCCCCCTAACAGGGGACGAGCAGTACTTC. Translating gives CASTPLTGDEQYF. V gene TRBV12-3 or TRBV12-4 combines with J gene TRBJ2-7, with 7 bases identical to TRBD1. After removal of 7 bases from V and 5 bases from J, the junction contained 8 bases not matched to a gene. The CDR3 is 13 amino acids.

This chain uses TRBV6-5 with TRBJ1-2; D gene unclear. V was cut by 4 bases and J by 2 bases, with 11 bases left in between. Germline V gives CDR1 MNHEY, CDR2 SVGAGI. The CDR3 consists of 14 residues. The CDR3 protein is CASSSPRRNYGYTF. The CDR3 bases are TGTGCCAGCAGTTCCCCCCGGCGGAACTATGGCTACACCTTC.

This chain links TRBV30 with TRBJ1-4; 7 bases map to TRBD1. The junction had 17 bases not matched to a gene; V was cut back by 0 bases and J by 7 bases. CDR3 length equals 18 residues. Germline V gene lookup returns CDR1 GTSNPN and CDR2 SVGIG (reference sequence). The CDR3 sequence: CAWSVSAPQGGFSEKLFF. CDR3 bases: TGTGCCTGGAGTGTTTCGGCCCCTCAGGGGGGCTTTAGTGAAAAACTGTTTTTT.

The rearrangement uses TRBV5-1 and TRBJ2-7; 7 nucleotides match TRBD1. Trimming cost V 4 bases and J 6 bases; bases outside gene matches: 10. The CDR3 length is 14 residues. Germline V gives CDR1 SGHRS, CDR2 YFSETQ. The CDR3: CASSPDTGAGEQYF. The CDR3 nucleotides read TGCGCCAGCAGCCCCGATACAGGGGCGGGCGAGCAGTACTTC.

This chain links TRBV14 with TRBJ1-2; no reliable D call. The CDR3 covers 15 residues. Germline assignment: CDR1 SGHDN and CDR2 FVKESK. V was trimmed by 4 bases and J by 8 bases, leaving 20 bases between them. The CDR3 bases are TGTGCCAGCAGCCCCCCCTATACCACAGCAAGAGGCTACACCTTC. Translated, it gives CASSPPYTTARGYTF.

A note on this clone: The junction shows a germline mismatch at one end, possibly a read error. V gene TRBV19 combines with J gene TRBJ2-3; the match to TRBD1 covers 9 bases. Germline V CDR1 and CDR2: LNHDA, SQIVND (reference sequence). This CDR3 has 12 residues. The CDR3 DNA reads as TGTGCCAGTAGTACCTCCGGGACAGGGAGATTTTTT. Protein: CASSTSGTGRFF.